This TCR beta chain stems from a study of Ad26.COV2.S vaccination and SARS-CoV-2 variants (dated by TCRdb to the early 2020s). Some background on the complete study: Vaccine-arm donors came from COV1001, a multicentre, randomized, double-blind, placebo-controlled phase I-IIa trial of Ad26.COV2.S in healthy adults. Dosing of Ad26.COV2.S was intramuscular, at either 5x10^10 or 1x10^11 viral particles, delivered as one shot or as two shots spaced 56 days apart. TCRbeta repertoire sequencing was used to assess the specificity and breadth of SARS-CoV-2-reactive T cell receptors after Ad26.COV2.S vaccination. The TCR-sequenced set comprised about 32 samples: roughly 19 Ad26.COV2.S vaccine recipients, 5 placebo recipients and 8 SARS-CoV-2 convalescent individuals. Trial participants were randomized into five groups of five: low-dose or high-dose Ad26.COV2.S given once or twice, or placebo on both occasions. Investigators remained blinded to trial group allocation during experiments and outcome assessment. What the authors observed across the whole study: The study lacked the statistical power to compare responses across vaccine doses or regimens. Vaccine and placebo recipients had comparable non-spike TCR breadth, which fits with the vaccine containing only spike. Spike-specific TCR breadth was higher in Ad26.COV2.S recipients than in placebo recipients (P = 0.0014). After vaccination, substantial breadth of spike-specific CD8+ and CD4+ T cell responses was reported. The authors noted that the TCR breadth and depth analyses may have underestimated total T cell responses.

Note on this clone: Which antigen it targets is not known. Base qualities are not at hand, and no much larger clone is one base apart.

In the paper's terms, the treatment or condition label means: around 19 received Ad26.COV2.S at low or high dose, single or two shots; about 5 received placebo; per-sample allocation not given. Repertoires of vaccine and placebo recipients were sequenced from samples taken on day 63 after the first injection. Between 29 July and 7 August 2020, Cohort 1b enrolled 20 to 30 adults aged 18-55 years at one site in Boston, USA. As a vaccine, Ad26.COV2.S was a replication-incompetent adenovirus type 26 vector that expressed a prefusion-stabilized SARS-CoV-2 spike protein derived from the original Wuhan strain. The immunoSEQ Assay was the method used to sequence TCRbeta CDR3 regions. After extraction, genomic DNA underwent amplification by bias-controlled multiplex PCR, followed by high-throughput sequencing. In the paper's pipeline: Collapsing and filtering of sequences were performed to quantify the absolute abundance of each unique TCRbeta CDR3 region. T cell fraction was estimated by normalization of TCRbeta template counts to usable DNA, with usable DNA being measured through amplification of reference genes present in all nucleated cells. Repertoire TCRs were annotated as SARS-CoV-2-specific when V gene, CDR3 amino acid sequence and J gene were exactly matched to a known reactive TCR set. The reference SARS-CoV-2 TCR set came from MIRA and was filtered for enrichment in COVID-19-positive ImmuneCODE repertoires, removing public or cross-reactive TCRs. Using the MIRA antigens, annotated TCRs were further analysed by specific ORF or by position within an ORF. Breadth was defined as annotated unique rearrangements over total unique productive rearrangements; depth was the summed frequency of those rearrangements. TCR breadth was compared between groups using two-sided Wilcoxon rank-sum tests. The table was pulled from immuneACCESS by TCRdb, which kept in-frame rearrangements only. Such tables lose some clones; where checked, under half of the loss comes from unresolved V genes, and the rest has no known cause. The V and J calls and clone size were taken over from that table, and D and trimming were inferred from the DNA. This sample gives 300,000 to 400,000 clones in total; almost 90% of them show up just once. 4.5% to 5.5% of the sample lies in the top ten.

Reading the germline V gene (reference sequence) gives CDR1 LNHDA and CDR2 SQIVND. Taken from cysteine to phenylalanine, the CDR3 has 14 residues. CDR3 DNA is the only sequence kept; it has 42 bases, read in frame from the first base. The junction carries 9 bases between V and J, which are trimmed by 3 bases and 3 bases respectively. The V gene is TRBV19 and the J gene is TRBJ1-5; confidence is insufficient to name the D gene. The sample was peripheral blood, taken in a trial of Ad26.COV2.S vaccine versus placebo. The source of this sequence is a person aged 18-65 years who received the Ad26.COV2.S COVID-19 vaccine or a placebo. Here is the DNA: TGTGCCAGTAGTATTGGGCCGAACAATCAGCCCCAGCATTTT. The encoded protein is CASSIGPNNQPQHF.